This T cell receptor (beta chain) is from a study of Graves' ophthalmopathy and Graves' hyperthyroidism. Study conclusions and caveats: The model's prediction of ophthalmopathy progression had 65% to 71% sensitivity and 72% to 75% specificity.

This CDR3 is built from 13 residues. CDR1 is SQVTM, CDR2 ANQGSEA, per germline. V lost 6 bases and J 1 base, leaving 12 bases between the germline ends. Presentation of ophthalmopathy in the donors involved moderate-to-severe activity, CAS ≥3, NOSPECS ≥4 and a duration under 3 months. In regard to this clonotype: The target antigen is unknown.

Amplification targeted the TCR beta CDR3 regions, with RNA transcripts as the source material. RT-PCR with HTBI primers came first, then second-round multiplex PCR. From the multiplex PCR reads, TCRdb called clonotypes with MiXCR, one entry per CDR3 protein. The sample holds hundreds of thousands of distinct CDR3 sequences, over 40% seen once. The sequence was obtained from an adult man with Graves' ophthalmopathy. This sequence joins TRBV29-1 and TRBJ2-5; a weak D match, TRBD1 (5 bases). Material: peripheral blood. CDR3 residues: CSVGVSGQETQYF. The CDR3 region has the DNA TGCAGCGTAGGGGTTTCGGGCCAAGAGACCCAGTACTTC.